This T cell receptor (beta chain) originates from a study of identical twins. Findings and caveats of the study: Beta out-of-frame twin sharing showed a weaker excess.

This clonotype was detected a few times. No antigen is known for it. Germline V lookup: CDR1 MNHEY, CDR2 SVGAGI. After removal of 0 bases from V and 7 bases from J, the junction contained 14 bases not matched to a gene. This CDR3 is built from 19 residues. TCRdb passed the 5' RACE reads through MiXCR, listing each CDR3 protein once. Here the sample spans roughly 770,000 distinct CDR3 sequences, 15% to 20% being singletons. This same sample was also part of a study on T cells expressing NK-cell markers. That study reports: The CD3+CD56-NKG2C+ fraction of a handful of donors was also led by these clonotypes.

The sample consisted of PBMCs. This TCR derives from a woman aged 18-29 years in good health. The J gene is TRBJ2-2, the V gene TRBV6-5; 10 nucleotides align to TRBD2. The CDR3: CASSYSMQLAGKTYGELFF. CDR3 nucleotide sequence: TGTGCCAGCAGTTACTCGATGCAACTAGCGGGGAAAACGTACGGGGAGCTGTTTTTT.